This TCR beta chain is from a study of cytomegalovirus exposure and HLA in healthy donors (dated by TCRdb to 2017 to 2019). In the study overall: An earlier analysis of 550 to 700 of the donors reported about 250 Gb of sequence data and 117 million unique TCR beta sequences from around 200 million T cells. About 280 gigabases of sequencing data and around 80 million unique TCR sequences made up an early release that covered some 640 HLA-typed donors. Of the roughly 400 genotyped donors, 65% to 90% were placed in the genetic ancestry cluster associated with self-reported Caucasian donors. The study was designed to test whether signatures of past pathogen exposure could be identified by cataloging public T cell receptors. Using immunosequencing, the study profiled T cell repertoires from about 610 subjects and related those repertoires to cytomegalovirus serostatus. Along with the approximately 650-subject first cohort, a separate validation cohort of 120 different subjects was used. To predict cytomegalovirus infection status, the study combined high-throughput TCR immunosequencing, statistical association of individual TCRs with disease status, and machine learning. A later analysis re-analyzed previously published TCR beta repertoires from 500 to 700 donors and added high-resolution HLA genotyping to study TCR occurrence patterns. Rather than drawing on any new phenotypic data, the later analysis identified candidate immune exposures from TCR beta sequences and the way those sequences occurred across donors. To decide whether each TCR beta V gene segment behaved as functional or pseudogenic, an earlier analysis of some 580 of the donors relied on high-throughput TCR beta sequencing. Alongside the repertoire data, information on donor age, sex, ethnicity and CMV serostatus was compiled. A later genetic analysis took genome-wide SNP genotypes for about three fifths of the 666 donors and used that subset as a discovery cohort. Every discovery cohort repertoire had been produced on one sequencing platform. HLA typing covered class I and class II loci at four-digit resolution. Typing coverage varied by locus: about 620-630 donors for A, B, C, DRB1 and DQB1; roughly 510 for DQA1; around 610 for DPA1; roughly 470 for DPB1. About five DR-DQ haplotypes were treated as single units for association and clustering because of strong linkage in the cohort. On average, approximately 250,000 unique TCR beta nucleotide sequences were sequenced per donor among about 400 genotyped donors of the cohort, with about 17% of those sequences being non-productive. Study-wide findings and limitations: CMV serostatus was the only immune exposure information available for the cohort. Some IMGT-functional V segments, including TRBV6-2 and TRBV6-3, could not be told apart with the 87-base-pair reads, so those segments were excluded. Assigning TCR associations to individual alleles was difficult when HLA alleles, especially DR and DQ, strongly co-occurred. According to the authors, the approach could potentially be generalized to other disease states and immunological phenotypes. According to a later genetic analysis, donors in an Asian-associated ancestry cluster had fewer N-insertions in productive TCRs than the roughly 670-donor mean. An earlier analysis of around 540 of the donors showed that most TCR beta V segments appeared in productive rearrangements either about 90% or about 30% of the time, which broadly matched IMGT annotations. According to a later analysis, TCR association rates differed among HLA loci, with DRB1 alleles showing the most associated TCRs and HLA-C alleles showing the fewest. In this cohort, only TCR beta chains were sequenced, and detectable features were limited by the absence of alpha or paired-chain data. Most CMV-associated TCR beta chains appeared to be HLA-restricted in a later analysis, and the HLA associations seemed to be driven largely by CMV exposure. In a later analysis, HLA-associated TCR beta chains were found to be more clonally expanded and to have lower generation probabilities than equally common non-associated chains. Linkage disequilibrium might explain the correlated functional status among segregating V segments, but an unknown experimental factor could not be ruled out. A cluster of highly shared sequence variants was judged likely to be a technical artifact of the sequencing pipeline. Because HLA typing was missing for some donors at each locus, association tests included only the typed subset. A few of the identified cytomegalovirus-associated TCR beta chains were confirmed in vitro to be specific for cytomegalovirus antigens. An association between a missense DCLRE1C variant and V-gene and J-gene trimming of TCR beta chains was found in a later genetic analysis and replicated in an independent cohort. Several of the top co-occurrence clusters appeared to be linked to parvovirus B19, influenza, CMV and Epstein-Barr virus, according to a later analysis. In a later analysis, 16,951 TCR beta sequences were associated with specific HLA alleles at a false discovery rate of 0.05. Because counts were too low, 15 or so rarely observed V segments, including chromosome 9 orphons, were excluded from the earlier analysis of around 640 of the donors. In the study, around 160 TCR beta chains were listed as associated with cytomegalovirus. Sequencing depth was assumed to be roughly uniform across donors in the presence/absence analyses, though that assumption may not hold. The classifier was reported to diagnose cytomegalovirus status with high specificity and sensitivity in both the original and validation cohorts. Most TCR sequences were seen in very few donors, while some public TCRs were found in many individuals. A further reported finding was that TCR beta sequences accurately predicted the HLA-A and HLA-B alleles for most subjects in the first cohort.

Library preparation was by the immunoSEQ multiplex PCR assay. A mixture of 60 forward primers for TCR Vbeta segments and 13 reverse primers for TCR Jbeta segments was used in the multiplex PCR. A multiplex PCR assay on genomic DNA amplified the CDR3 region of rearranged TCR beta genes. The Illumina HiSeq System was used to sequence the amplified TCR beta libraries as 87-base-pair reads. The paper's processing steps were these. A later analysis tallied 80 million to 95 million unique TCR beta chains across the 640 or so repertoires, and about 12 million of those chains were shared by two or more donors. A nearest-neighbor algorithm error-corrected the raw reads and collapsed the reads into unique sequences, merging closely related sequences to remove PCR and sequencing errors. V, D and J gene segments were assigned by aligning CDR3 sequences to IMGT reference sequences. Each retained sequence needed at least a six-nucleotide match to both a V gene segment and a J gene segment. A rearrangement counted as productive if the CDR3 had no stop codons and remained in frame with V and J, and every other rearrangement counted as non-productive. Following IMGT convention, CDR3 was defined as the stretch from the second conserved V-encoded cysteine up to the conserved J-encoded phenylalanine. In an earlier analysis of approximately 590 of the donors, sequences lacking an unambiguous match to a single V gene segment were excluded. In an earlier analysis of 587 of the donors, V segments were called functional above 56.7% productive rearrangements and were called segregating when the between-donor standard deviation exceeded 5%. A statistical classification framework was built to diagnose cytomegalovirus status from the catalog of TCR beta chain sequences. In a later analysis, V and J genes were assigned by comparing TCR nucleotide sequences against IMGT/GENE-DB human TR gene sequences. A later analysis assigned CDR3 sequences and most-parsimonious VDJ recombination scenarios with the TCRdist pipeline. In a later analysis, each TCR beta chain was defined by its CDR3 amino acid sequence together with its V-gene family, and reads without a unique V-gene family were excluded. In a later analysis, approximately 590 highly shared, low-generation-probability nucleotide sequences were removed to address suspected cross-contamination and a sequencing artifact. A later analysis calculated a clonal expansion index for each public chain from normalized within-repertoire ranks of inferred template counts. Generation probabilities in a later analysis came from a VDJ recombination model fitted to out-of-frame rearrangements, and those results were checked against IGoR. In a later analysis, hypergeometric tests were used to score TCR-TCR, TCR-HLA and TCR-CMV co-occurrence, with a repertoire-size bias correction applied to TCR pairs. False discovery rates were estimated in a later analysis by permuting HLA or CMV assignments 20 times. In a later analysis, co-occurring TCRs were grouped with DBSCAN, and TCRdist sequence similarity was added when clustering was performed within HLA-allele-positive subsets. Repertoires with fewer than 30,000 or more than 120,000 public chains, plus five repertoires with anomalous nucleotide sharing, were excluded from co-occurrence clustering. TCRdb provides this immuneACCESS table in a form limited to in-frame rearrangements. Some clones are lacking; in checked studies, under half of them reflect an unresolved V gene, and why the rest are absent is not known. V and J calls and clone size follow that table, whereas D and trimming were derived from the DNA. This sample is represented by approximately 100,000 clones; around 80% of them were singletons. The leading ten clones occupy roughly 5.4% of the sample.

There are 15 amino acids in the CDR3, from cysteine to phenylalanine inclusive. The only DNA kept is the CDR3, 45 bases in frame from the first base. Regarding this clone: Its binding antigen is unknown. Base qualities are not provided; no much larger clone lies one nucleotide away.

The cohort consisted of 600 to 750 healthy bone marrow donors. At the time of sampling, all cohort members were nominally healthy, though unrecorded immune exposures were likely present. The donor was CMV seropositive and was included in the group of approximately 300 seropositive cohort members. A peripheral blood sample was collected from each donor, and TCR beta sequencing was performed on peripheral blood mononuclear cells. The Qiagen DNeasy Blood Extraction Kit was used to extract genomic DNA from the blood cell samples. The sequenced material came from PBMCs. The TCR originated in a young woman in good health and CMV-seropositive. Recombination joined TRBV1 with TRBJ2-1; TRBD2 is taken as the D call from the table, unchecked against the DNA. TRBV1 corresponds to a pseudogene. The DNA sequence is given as TGCACCAGCAGCCAGGGACTAGCGACCTACAATGAGCAGTTCTTC. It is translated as CTSSQGLATYNEQFF.